This entry lists 3 T cell receptor beta chains sequenced from one sample in a study of blood T cell repertoires in COVID-19. Assay: immunoSEQ multiplex PCR; the TCRdb copy retains only in-frame clones and omits some. Of approximately 300,000 clones listed, 80% to 90% are singletons. Sequences were obtained from PBMCs or T cells enriched from blood (not recorded which). The source is a young woman who had recovered from COVID-19.

This clone was seen a single time. The chain is built from TRBV5-1 and TRBJ2-2; 9 positions match TRBD2. The germline CDR1 and CDR2 sequences are SGHRS and YFSETQ. V lost 3 bases to trimming and J lost 0 bases; unmatched junction nucleotides: 6. The length of the CDR3 is 17 residues. DNA for the CDR3: TGCGCCAGCAGCTCCCTAGCGGGGCCTTCGAACACCGGGGAGCTGTTTTTT. Amino acid sequence: CASSSLAGPSNTGELFF.

The chain carries TRBV19 and TRBJ1-1, with D possibly being TRBD1 (5 bases). Germline assignment: CDR1 LNHDA and CDR2 SQIVND (reference sequence). Trimming shortened V by 5 bases and J by 0 bases, and 16 bases separated the two germline ends. The CDR3 totals 16 residues. CDR3 sequence reads: CASSPPRKGMNTEAFF. The CDR3 DNA sequence: TGTGCCAGTAGTCCCCCCCGTAAGGGGATGAACACTGAAGCTTTCTTT.

J is TRBJ1-2 and V is TRBV5-1, with a weak D call TRBD1 (6 bases). Deletions cut 2 bases from V and 8 bases from J, with 16 bases between. CDR1 is SGHRS and CDR2 is YFSETQ in the germline V gene. The CDR3 consists of 14 residues. DNA of the CDR3: TGCGCCAGCAGCTTCACCTTCAGGGGAGAGGGCTACACCTTC. Translating gives CASSFTFRGEGYTF.